The 14 T cell receptor beta chains below all came from one sample that was sequenced in a study of OX40 agonist ivuxolimab in advanced cancers. Assay: immunoSEQ multiplex PCR; the TCRdb copy retains only in-frame clones and omits some. The sample consists of 60,000 to 75,000 clones, less than 90% of them appearing once. The material sequenced was CD4+ or CD8+ T cells sorted from blood, taken in a trial of the OX40 agonist ivuxolimab. The receptors here all came from an adult with an advanced solid tumor such as melanoma, head and neck, liver or kidney cancer.

This rearrangement joins TRBV6-6 to TRBJ1-5; TRBD1 agrees at 11 bases. Germline loops: CDR1 MNHNY, CDR2 SVGAGI (reference sequence). J gave up 5 bases and V 6 bases, and 6 bases lay outside the gene matches. This CDR3 contains 15 residues. The CDR3 bases are TGTGCCAGCAGCCGGACAGGGGGCCGGGATCAGCCCCAGCATTTT. Residues: CASSRTGGRDQPQHF.

This clone was detected once. The chain links TRBV4-3 to TRBJ1-1; D call uncertain. Per the germline V gene, CDR1 is LGHNA and CDR2 is YSLEER. The CDR3 is 14 residues long. The V gene lost 0 bases and the J gene lost 1 base, with 6 bases spanning the gap. CDR3 protein: CASSQERENTEAFF. CDR3 coding DNA: TGCGCCAGCAGCCAAGAAAGGGAGAACACTGAAGCTTTCTTT.

The chain is built from TRBV5-1 and TRBJ2-5; unclear D gene. The V end lost 3 bases, the J end lost 3 bases, and 3 bases lay between the germline ends. The CDR3 is 11 amino acids. Germline CDR1 and CDR2: SGHRS and YFSETQ. The CDR3 DNA sequence: TGCGCCAGCAGCTGGAAAGAGACCCAGTACTTC. Protein: CASSWKETQYF.

V is TRBV6-1 and J is TRBJ2-3, with 10 bases matching TRBD2. After removal of 9 bases from V and 5 bases from J, the junction contained 11 bases not matched to a gene. The CDR3 is 15 residues long. The germline CDR1 and CDR2 sequences are MNHNS and SASEGT. The CDR3 is CASAGGLAGVDTQYF. CDR3 nucleotide sequence: TGTGCCAGTGCCGGCGGGCTAGCGGGGGTAGATACGCAGTATTTT.

The chain couples TRBV7-9 to TRBJ2-1, with 9 bases fitting TRBD1. Germline assignment: CDR1 SEHNR and CDR2 FQNEAQ (reference sequence). This CDR3 contains 15 residues. The ends lost 5 bases at V and 4 bases at J; junction bases unmatched: 6. CDR3 loop: CASSLGQGLYNEQFF. The CDR3, as DNA: TGTGCCAGCAGCCTGGGACAGGGCCTTTACAATGAGCAGTTCTTC.

This chain links TRBV7-2 with TRBJ2-5; the match to TRBD2 covers 7 bases. The CDR3 length is 15 residues. Germline V lookup: CDR1 SGHTA, CDR2 FQGNSA. V shed 1 base, J shed 7 bases, and the junction held 9 bases outside the gene matches. CDR3 nucleotide sequence: TGTGCCAGCAGCTTAGATGGGGGGGTCCTTGGGACCCAGTACTTC. Its protein product is CASSLDGGVLGTQYF.

The rearrangement joins TRBV7-8 to TRBJ2-5; 8 nucleotides line up with TRBD2. The junction had 16 bases not matched to a gene; V was cut back by 4 bases and J by 6 bases. Per germline, CDR1 SGHVS and CDR2 FQNEAQ. CDR3 size: 17 residues. CDR3 bases: TGTGCCAGCAGCTGGAATCAAATAGCGGGGACTGGGAAGACCCAGTACTTC. Amino acids: CASSWNQIAGTGKTQYF. Using reference TRBV7-8 and TRBJ2-5 for the parts outside the CDR3, the full variable domain is GAGVSQSPRYKVAKRGQDVALRCDPISGHVSLFWYQQALGQGPEFLTYFQNEAQLDKSGLPSDRFFAERPEGSVSTLKIQRTQQEDSAVYLCASSWNQIAGTGKTQYFGPGTRLLVL.

CDR3 sequence: CASSLVRLRGPHGYTF. The CDR3, as DNA: TGTGCCAGCAGCTTGGTGCGTCTCAGGGGGCCTCATGGCTACACCTTC. The gene calls are TRBV5-6 and TRBJ1-2; 8 bases line up with TRBD1. V lost 0 bases and J lost 6; bases outside the gene matches: 10. The germline gives CDR1 SGHDT, CDR2 YYEEEE. The CDR3 totals 16 residues. The entire variable domain, with the rest obtained from reference TRBV5-6 and TRBJ1-2, is as follows: DAGVTQSPTHLIKTRGQQVTLRCSPKSGHDTVSWYQQALGQGPQFIFQYYEEEERQRGNFPDRFSGHQFPNYSSELNVNALLLGDSALYLCASSLVRLRGPHGYTFGSGTRLTVV.

The rearrangement uses TRBV5-4 and TRBJ2-5, with a possible D match to TRBD2 (5 bases). The V end lost 0 bases, the J end lost 4 bases, and 13 bases lay between the germline ends. This CDR3 is built from 15 residues. Per the germline V gene, CDR1 is SGHNT and CDR2 is YYREEE (reference sequence). The CDR3 loop is CASSLAASWGETQYF. The CDR3 bases are TGTGCCAGCAGCTTGGCGGCTAGCTGGGGAGAGACCCAGTACTTC.

The V gene is TRBV10-3, the J gene TRBJ1-5; 8 bases match TRBD1. The length of the CDR3 is 12 residues. V was pared by 10 bases and J by 6 bases, with 5 bases of the junction left unmatched. Germline V gene data show CDR1 as ENHRY and CDR2 as SYGVKD. The CDR3 reads CATGQVLQPQHF. CDR3 DNA: TGTGCCACGGGACAGGTTCTTCAGCCCCAGCATTTT.

J is TRBJ2-7 and V is TRBV6-5; D unclear. Trimming took off 0 bases at V and 3 bases at J, with 12 bases between the two ends. This CDR3 comprises 15 residues. Germline-derived CDR1 and CDR2 are MNHEY and SVGAGI. The CDR3, as DNA: TGTGCCAGCAGTTACTCGAAGGGCAGCTTCTACGAGCAGTACTTC. It yields the protein CASSYSKGSFYEQYF.

The rearrangement uses TRBV5-4 and TRBJ2-7; D remains ambiguous. The CDR3 consists of 14 residues. Per the germline V gene, CDR1 is SGHNT and CDR2 is YYREEE (reference sequence). Between the trimmed V and J ends, which lost 3 bases and 0 bases, there was a span of 10 bases. The CDR3 protein is CASSSLKSSYEQYF. The CDR3 DNA reads TGTGCCAGCAGCTCCCTTAAGAGCTCCTACGAGCAGTACTTC.

The CDR3 reads CASTALSGDRPWEQYF. Written as DNA, the CDR3 is TGTGCCAGCACCGCCCTATCTGGGGACAGGCCTTGGGAGCAGTACTTC. The chain has TRBV28 and TRBJ2-7; TRBD1 agrees at 8 bases. This CDR3 contains 16 residues. Germline V lookup: CDR1 MDHEN, CDR2 SYDVKM. V lost 7 bases and J lost 7; bases outside the gene matches: 18. The variable domain in full, with the rest retrieved from reference TRBV28 and TRBJ2-7, is DVKVTQSSRYLVKRTGEKVFLECVQDMDHENMFWYRQDPGLGLRLIYFSYDVKMKEKGDIPEGYSVSREKKERFSLILESASTNQTSMYLCASTALSGDRPWEQYFGPGTRLTVT.

This chain connects TRBV6-5 to TRBJ1-2, with D possibly TRBD1 on 6 matching bases. The CDR3 runs to 15 residues. Trimming removed 6 bases at V and 2 bases at J, with 16 bases between. Germline-derived CDR1 and CDR2 are MNHEY and SVGAGI. The chain's CDR3 is CASSPQTGPNYGYTF. The DNA of the CDR3 is TGTGCCAGCAGCCCACAGACAGGCCCGAACTATGGCTACACCTTC.